One sample yielded the 22 T cell receptor beta chains listed below, sequenced in a study of blood T cell repertoires in COVID-19. Only in-frame clones appear in the TCRdb table, and some are missing; sequencing was by immunoSEQ multiplex PCR. The table includes some 230,000 clones, about 80% detected once. What was sequenced was peripheral blood. Receptors originate from a woman aged 55 to 70 with acute or convalescent COVID-19.

The chain combines TRBV7-9 with TRBJ2-5; 7 nucleotides align to TRBD1. Germline-derived CDR1 and CDR2 are SEHNR and FQNEAQ (reference sequence). CDR3 length: 17 residues. V lost 4 bases to trimming and J lost 0 bases; unmatched junction nucleotides: 11. In DNA form, the CDR3 reads TGTGCCAGCAGCTCCACCCGACAGGGACAATACCAAGAGACCCAGTACTTC. As protein: CASSSTRQGQYQETQYF.

This clone was seen only once. The genes are TRBV28 and TRBJ1-1; D unresolved. CDR1 is MDHEN and CDR2 is SYDVKM in the germline V gene. The CDR3 sequence is 13 residues long. V was shortened by 3 bases and J by 3 bases, with 8 bases between the two germline ends. The CDR3 here is CASSFPRYTEAFF. CDR3 in DNA: TGTGCCAGCAGTTTTCCGAGGTACACTGAAGCTTTCTTT.

This clone came up a few times. The V call is TRBV5-1, the J call TRBJ1-4; 10 bases match TRBD1. From germline, CDR1 is SGHRS and CDR2 YFSETQ. This CDR3 has 15 residues. Trimming removed 0 bases from V and 5 bases from J; junction bases left unmatched: 1. DNA of the CDR3: TGCGCCAGCAGCTTGGGGACAGGGGGGAATGAAAAACTGTTTTTT. This translates into CASSLGTGGNEKLFF.

The CDR3 sequence is CASSGGTGINSNQPQHF. The DNA for the CDR3 is TGTGCCAGCTCCGGCGGGACAGGGATTAATAGCAATCAGCCCCAGCATTTT. The chain couples TRBV7-6 to TRBJ1-5; 9 nucleotides align to TRBD1. Per the germline V gene, CDR1 is SGHVS and CDR2 is FNYEAQ. V trimming: 8 bases; J trimming: 0 bases; junction bases outside the gene matches: 11. The CDR3 runs 17 residues. Looking up the rest from reference TRBV7-6 and TRBJ1-5 gives the full variable domain: GAGVSQSPRYKVTKRGQDVALRCDPISGHVSLYWYRQALGQGPEFLTYFNYEAQQDKSGLPNDRFSAERPEGSISTLTIQRTEQRDSAMYRCASSGGTGINSNQPQHFGDGTRLSIL.

In this sample, this clone turned up a few times. This chain connects TRBV4-1 to TRBJ1-2, with D possibly being TRBD1 (6 bases). The V and J ends lost 4 bases and 2 bases respectively, with 14 bases between them. This CDR3 comprises 15 residues. The germline V gene has CDR1 MGHRA and CDR2 YSYEKL. CDR3 amino acids: CASSRNEGTNYGYTF. As DNA, the CDR3 is TGCGCCAGCAGCCGGAACGAGGGGACAAACTATGGCTACACCTTC.

CDR3 nucleotides: TGTGCCAGCAGCTTATCAGGGAATGAAAAACTGTTTTTT. It is translated as CASSLSGNEKLFF. The chain recombines TRBV7-9 with TRBJ1-4, with a weak D call TRBD1 (5 bases). Germline CDR1 SEHNR, CDR2 FQNEAQ (reference sequence). This CDR3 is built from 13 residues. The germline V and J ends were trimmed by 2 bases and 5 bases, with 6 bases remaining between them.

V is TRBV2 and J is TRBJ2-3; TRBD2 matches 7 bases. The V segment lost 10 bases and the J segment 5 bases; nucleotides outside the gene matches: 12. Germline V lookup: CDR1 SNHLY, CDR2 FYNNEI. This CDR3 comprises 14 residues. In DNA form, the CDR3 reads TGTGCCATATATGGGGGGGAGATAAGAGATACGCAGTATTTT. Amino acid sequence: CAIYGGEIRDTQYF.

Here the CDR3 DNA reads TGCGCCAGCAGCCCTTCAGGTTCCTCTTATAATTCACCCCTCCACTTT. This encodes CASSPSGSSYNSPLHF. The chain joins TRBV4-1 to TRBJ1-6; D remains unclear. From germline, CDR1 is MGHRA and CDR2 YSYEKL. V lost 4 bases and J 4 bases, leaving 14 bases between the germline ends. The CDR3 has 16 residues.

The chain is built from TRBV7-9 and TRBJ1-6; D gene uncertain. CDR1 and CDR2 (germline): SEHNR, FQNEAQ (reference sequence). This CDR3 has 13 residues. V lost 0 bases and J 9 bases, leaving 6 bases between the germline ends. CDR3 loop: CASSLAESSPLHF. The CDR3 DNA reads TGTGCCAGCAGCTTAGCGGAGAGTTCACCCCTCCACTTT.

This clone was observed many times. This chain links TRBV4-2 with TRBJ2-2; 7 positions agree with TRBD1. With V trimmed by 4 bases and J by 4 bases, 6 bases remained unmatched. Germline CDR1 reads LGHNA; CDR2 reads YNFKEQ. The CDR3 sequence is 15 residues long. The CDR3 sequence is CASSPLTGPTGELFF. The CDR3 coding sequence is TGTGCCAGCAGCCCTCTGACAGGGCCCACCGGGGAGCTGTTTTTT.

The chain combines TRBV6-2 or TRBV6-3 with TRBJ1-2; tentative D call: TRBD1 (5 bases). CDR1 MNHEY and CDR2 SVGEGT come from the germline V gene. The CDR3 runs to 17 residues. Trimming stripped 2 bases from V and 4 bases from J, with 20 bases between. The CDR3 region has the DNA TGTGCCAGCAGTTACCCTACCGAGGGGAGGCTCGTCTATGGCTACACCTTC. Protein: CASSYPTEGRLVYGYTF.

The chain joins TRBV11-2 to TRBJ2-7, with D perhaps TRBD1 (6 bases). This CDR3 has 18 amino acids. Trimming shortened V by 5 bases and J by 7 bases, and 30 bases separated the two germline ends. Germline V gene lookup returns CDR1 SGHAT and CDR2 FQNNGV. CDR3 region: CASSPIIAGASPFGEQYF. As DNA, the CDR3 is TGTGCCAGCAGCCCTATCATAGCAGGGGCATCTCCCTTCGGTGAGCAGTACTTC.

The chain joins TRBV29-1 to TRBJ2-2, with TRBD2 matching over 7 bases. Trimming at V came to 4 bases and at J to 3 bases, leaving 2 bases not matched to a gene. Germline V CDR1 and CDR2: SQVTM, ANQGSEA. This CDR3 is 13 amino acids long. The CDR3 loop reads CSVGRGDTGELFF. CDR3 nucleotides: TGCAGCGTTGGACGGGGGGACACCGGGGAGCTGTTTTTT.

The chain uses TRBV15 and TRBJ2-2; 11 bases align to TRBD2. Looked up from germline, CDR1 is LNHNV and CDR2 is YYDKDF (reference sequence). The CDR3 runs 15 residues. With V trimmed by 0 bases and J by 13 bases, 7 bases remained unmatched. The CDR3 here is CATSRDASGGLRLFF. In DNA form, the CDR3 reads TGTGCCACCAGCAGAGATGCTAGCGGGGGGCTCAGGCTGTTTTTT.

The rearrangement links TRBV5-4 to TRBJ2-5, with 10 positions matching TRBD2. The V gene end was trimmed by 4 bases and the J gene end by 5 bases; junction bases not matched to a gene: 8. Germline V gene data show CDR1 as SGHNT and CDR2 as YYREEE (reference sequence). This CDR3 has 15 residues. CDR3 loop: CASSSSGGVLETQYF. CDR3 DNA sequence: TGTGCCAGCAGCAGCAGCGGGGGGGTACTGGAGACCCAGTACTTC.

The J gene is TRBJ1-3, the V gene TRBV6-5; D gene ambiguous. The V gene's germline CDR1 is MNHEY and CDR2 SVGAGI. V was cut by 6 bases and J by 2 bases, with 14 bases left in between. The CDR3 totals 15 residues. CDR3 residues: CASRPSIVPGNTIYF. CDR3 DNA sequence: TGTGCCAGCAGGCCCTCGATAGTTCCTGGAAACACCATATATTTT.

This chain uses TRBV6-6 with TRBJ2-1, with 8 bases lining up with TRBD2. Germline CDR1 reads MNHNY; CDR2 reads SVGAGI (reference sequence). The V and J ends lost 6 bases and 5 bases, in that order; junction bases with no gene match: 6. This CDR3 region has 14 residues. DNA for the CDR3: TGTGCCAGCAGCGGGGGGGCCATCGACAATGAGCAGTTCTTC. It codes for CASSGGAIDNEQFF.

In the case of this clone: Additional DNA sequences in this sample encode the identical CDR3. The chain links TRBV5-1 to TRBJ1-6; D is possibly TRBD1 (6 bases). The CDR3 consists of 14 residues. CDR1 and CDR2 (germline): SGHRS, YFSETQ. V lost 0 bases, J lost 7 bases, and 8 bases lay in between. CDR3 bases: TGCGCCAGCAGCTTGGGGACAGAGAATTCACCCCTCCACTTT. Translation gives CASSLGTENSPLHF.

The chain uses TRBV6-6 and TRBJ1-6; 8 bases map to TRBD1. Germline V gene data show CDR1 as MNHNY and CDR2 as SVGAGI (reference sequence). This CDR3 is built from 18 residues. The V segment lost 5 bases and the J segment 1 base; nucleotides outside the gene matches: 10. The CDR3 loop reads CASSPFAQGASYNSPLHF. The CDR3 region has the DNA TGTGCCAGCAGTCCCTTCGCTCAGGGGGCATCCTATAATTCACCCCTCCACTTT.

The chain carries TRBV4-2 and TRBJ1-1; TRBD1 agrees at 7 bases. Germline CDR1 and CDR2: LGHNA and YNFKEQ. With V trimmed by 3 bases and J by 0 bases, 10 bases remained unmatched. This CDR3 region has 17 residues. For the CDR3, the DNA is TGTGCCAGCAGCCACCTTCCTACCGGGACAGTGAACACTGAAGCTTTCTTT. It translates to CASSHLPTGTVNTEAFF.

The V call is TRBV4-1, the J call TRBJ2-5; 9 positions match TRBD2. Per the germline V gene, CDR1 is MGHRA and CDR2 is YSYEKL. J lost 1 base, V lost 0 bases, and 3 bases had no gene match. This CDR3 contains 16 residues. The CDR3: CASSQDLAGSQETQYF. CDR3 DNA: TGCGCCAGCAGCCAAGATCTAGCGGGGAGCCAAGAGACCCAGTACTTC.

The J gene is TRBJ1-2, the V gene TRBV19; 9 bases are shared with TRBD1. Germline V gives CDR1 LNHDA, CDR2 SQIVND (reference sequence). This CDR3 is 15 amino acids long. V lost 6 bases to trimming and J lost 4 bases; unmatched junction nucleotides: 9. This CDR3 reads CASSIQGAFSYGYTF. In nucleotides, the CDR3 is TGTGCCAGTAGCATACAGGGGGCGTTTTCCTATGGCTACACCTTC.